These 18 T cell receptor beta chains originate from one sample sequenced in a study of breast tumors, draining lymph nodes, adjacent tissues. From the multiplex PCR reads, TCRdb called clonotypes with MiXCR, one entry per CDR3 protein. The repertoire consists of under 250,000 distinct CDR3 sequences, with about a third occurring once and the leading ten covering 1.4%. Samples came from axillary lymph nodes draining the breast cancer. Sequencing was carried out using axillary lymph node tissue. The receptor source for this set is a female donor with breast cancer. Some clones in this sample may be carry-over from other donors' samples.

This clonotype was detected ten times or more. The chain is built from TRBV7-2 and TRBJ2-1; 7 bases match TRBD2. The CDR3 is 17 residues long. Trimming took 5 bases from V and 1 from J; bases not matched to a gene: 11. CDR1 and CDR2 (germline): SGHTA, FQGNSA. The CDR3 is CASSPYLGGSSYNEQFF. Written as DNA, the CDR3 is TGTGCCAGCAGCCCTTATCTTGGCGGGAGTTCCTACAATGAGCAGTTCTTC. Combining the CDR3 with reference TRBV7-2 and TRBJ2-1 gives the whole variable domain GAGVSQSPSNKVTEKGKDVELRCDPISGHTALYWYRQSLGQGLEFLIYFQGNSAPDKSGLPSDRFSAERTGGSVSTLTIQRTQQEDSAVYLCASSPYLGGSSYNEQFFGPGTRLTVL.

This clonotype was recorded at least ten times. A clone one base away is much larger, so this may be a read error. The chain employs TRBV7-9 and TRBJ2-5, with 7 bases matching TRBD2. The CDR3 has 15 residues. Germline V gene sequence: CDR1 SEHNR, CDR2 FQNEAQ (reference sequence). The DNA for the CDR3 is TGTGCCAGCAGCAGCTTAGCGGGTAGGGCTAAGACCCAGCACTTC. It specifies CASSSLAGRAKTQHF.

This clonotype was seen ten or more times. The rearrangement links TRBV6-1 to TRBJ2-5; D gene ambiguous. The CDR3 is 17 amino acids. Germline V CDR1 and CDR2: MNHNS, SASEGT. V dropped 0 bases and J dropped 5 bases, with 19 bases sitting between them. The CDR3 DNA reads TGTGCCAGCAGTGAAGCGGCCAGAGAGGCGAGAAGGGAGACCCAGTACTTC. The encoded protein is CASSEAAREARRETQYF.

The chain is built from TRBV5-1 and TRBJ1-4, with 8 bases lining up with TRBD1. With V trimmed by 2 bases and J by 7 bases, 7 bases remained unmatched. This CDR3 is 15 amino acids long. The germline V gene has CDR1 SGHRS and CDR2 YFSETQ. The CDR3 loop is CASSFVTGGGEKLFF. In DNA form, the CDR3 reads TGCGCCAGCAGCTTTGTTACAGGGGGAGGTGAAAAACTGTTTTTT.

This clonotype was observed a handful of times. CDR3 coding DNA: TGTGCCAGCAGCTTACGTTTCGGGGGACTAGCGGACAATGAGCAGTTCTTC. Its translation: CASSLRFGGLADNEQFF. This chain uses TRBV13 with TRBJ2-1; 11 bases match TRBD2. This CDR3 is built from 17 residues. V was clipped by 2 bases and J by 5 bases; unmatched bases: 8. Germline CDR1 and CDR2: PRHDT and FYEKMQ (reference sequence).

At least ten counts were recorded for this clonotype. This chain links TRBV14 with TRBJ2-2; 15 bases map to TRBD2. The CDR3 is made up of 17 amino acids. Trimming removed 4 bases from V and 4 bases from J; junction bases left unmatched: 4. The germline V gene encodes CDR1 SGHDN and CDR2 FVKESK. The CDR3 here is CASSRRGLAGGTGELFF. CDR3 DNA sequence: TGTGCCAGCAGCCGGAGGGGACTAGCGGGAGGCACCGGGGAGCTGTTTTTT.

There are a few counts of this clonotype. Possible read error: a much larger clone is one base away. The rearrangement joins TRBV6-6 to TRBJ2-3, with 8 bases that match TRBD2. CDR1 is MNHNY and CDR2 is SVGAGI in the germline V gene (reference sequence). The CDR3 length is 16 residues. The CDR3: CASSYQAGVGSDTRYF. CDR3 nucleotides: TGTGCCAGCAGTTACCAAGCGGGAGTAGGGTCAGATACGCGGTATTTT.

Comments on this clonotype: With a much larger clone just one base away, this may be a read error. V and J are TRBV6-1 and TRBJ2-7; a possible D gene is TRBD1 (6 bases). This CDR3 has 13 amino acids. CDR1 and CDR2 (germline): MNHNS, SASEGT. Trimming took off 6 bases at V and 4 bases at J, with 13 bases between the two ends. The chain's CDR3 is CASRRQVLYEQYF. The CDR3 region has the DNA TGTGCCAGCAGACGACAGGTCTTGTACGAGCAGTACTTC.

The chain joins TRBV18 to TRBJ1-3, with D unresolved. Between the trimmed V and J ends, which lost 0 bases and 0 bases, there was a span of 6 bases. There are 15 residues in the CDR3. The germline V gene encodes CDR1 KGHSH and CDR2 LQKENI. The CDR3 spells CASSPPSSSGNTIYF. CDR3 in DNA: TGTGCCAGCTCACCACCGAGTTCCTCTGGAAACACCATATATTTT.

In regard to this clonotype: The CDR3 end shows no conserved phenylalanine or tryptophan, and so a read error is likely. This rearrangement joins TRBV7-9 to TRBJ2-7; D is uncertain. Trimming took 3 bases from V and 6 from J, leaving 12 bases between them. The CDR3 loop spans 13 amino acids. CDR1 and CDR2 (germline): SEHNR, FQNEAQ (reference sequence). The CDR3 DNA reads TGTGCCAGCAGCTTGGATTTGGGTTCCGAGCAGTACTCC. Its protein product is CASSLDLGSEQYS.

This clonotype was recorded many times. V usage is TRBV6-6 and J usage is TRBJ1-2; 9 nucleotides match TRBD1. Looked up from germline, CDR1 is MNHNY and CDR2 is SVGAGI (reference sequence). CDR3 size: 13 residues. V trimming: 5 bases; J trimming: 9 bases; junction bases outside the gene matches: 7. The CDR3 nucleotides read TGTGCCAGCAGTGGAACACAGGGGGCGAGCTACACCTTC. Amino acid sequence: CASSGTQGASYTF.

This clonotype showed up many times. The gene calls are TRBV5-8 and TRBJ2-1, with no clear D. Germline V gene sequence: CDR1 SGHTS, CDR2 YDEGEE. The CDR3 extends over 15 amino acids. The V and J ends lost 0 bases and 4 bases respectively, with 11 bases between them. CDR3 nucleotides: TGTGCCAGCAGCTTGGAGGTCTGGGGATACAATGAGCAGTTCTTC. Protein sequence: CASSLEVWGYNEQFF.

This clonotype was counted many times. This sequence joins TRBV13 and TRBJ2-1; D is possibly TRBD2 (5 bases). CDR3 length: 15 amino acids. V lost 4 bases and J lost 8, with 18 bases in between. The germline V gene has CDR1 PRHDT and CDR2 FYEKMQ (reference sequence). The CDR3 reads CASSSRVWRSDEQFF. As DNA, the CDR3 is TGTGCCAGCAGCTCCCGGGTTTGGAGGAGCGATGAGCAGTTCTTC.

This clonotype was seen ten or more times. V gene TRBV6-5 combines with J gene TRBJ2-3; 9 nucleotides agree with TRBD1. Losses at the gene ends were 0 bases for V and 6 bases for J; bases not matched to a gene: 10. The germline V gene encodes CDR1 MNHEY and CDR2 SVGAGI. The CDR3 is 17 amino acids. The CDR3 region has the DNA TGTGCCAGCAGTTACTCGAAATTAGGGACAGGGAGGGATACGCAGTATTTT. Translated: CASSYSKLGTGRDTQYF.

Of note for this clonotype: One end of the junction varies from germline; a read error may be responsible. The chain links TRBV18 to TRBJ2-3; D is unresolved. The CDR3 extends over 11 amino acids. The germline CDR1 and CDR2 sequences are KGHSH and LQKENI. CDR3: CASPPQDTQYF. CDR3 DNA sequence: TGTGCCAGCCCACCACAAGATACGCAGTATTTT.

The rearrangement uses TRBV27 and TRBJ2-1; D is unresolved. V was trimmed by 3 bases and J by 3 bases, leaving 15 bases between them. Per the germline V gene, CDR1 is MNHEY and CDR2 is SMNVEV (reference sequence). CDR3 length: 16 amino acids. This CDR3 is CASSLGKHLNYNEQFF. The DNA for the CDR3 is TGTGCCAGCAGTTTGGGAAAACACCTGAACTACAATGAGCAGTTCTTC.

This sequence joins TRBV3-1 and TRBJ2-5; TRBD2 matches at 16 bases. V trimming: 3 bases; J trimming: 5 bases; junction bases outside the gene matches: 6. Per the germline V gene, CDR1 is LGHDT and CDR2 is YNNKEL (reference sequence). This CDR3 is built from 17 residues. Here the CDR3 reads CASSQGTSGRAGETQYF. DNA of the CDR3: TGTGCCAGCAGCCAGGGGACTAGCGGGAGGGCCGGCGAGACCCAGTACTTC.

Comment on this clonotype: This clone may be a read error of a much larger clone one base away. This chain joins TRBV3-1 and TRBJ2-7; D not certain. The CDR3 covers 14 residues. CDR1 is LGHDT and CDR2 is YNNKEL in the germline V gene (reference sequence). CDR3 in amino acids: CTSSQPRDSYEQYF. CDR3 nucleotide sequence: TGTACCAGCAGCCAGCCAAGGGATTCCTACGAGCAGTACTTC.